This T cell receptor (beta chain) was retrieved from a study of shared clonotypes between healthy human individuals. Overall study: CD4 naive and memory got three plates each, CD8 naive two, CD8 memory one.

This clone showed up just once. Germline assignment: CDR1 SGHTA and CDR2 FQGTGA. Trimming left V 2 bases short and J 5 bases short, with 15 bases between. The CDR3 is 15 amino acids. Clones were read by immunoSEQ multiplex PCR, and TCRdb kept only the in-frame ones, dropping some. The sample holds a few million clones, approximately 93% seen once. This chain links TRBV7-3 with TRBJ2-5; perhaps TRBD2 as D (6 bases). This TCR came from a young man in good health. Some clones in this sample may be carry-over from other donors' samples. The sequenced sample consisted of naive CD4+ T cells from PBMCs. Subset defined: CD45RA+ positively selected. CDR3 protein: CASSLGGNYGETQYF. The DNA of the CDR3 is TGTGCCAGCAGCTTAGGGGGGAACTACGGGGAGACCCAGTACTTC.